The text below deals with one TCR beta chain. Antigen unknown. Some clones are missing from TCRdb's copy, which holds only in-frame ones; the method was immunoSEQ multiplex PCR. This table holds roughly 99,000 clones, more than 70% found once. CDR1 and CDR2 from the germline V gene are SGHTA and FQGNSA. Trimming took off 1 base at V and 3 bases at J, with 4 bases between the two ends. The CDR3 covers 14 residues. The data were obtained in a study of T cell responses to AZD1222 COVID-19 vaccine. Study-level findings and limits: The sample set comprised mostly white British donors with more females, and clonal diversity was possibly underestimated.

The material sequenced was peripheral blood, taken on day 0 of AZD1222 vaccination. The TCR sequence derives from an adult in good health. This chain connects TRBV7-2 to TRBJ2-6; D uncertain. The CDR3 nucleotides read TGTGCCAGCAGCTTAGGATTTGGGGCCAACGTCCTGACTTTC. It specifies CASSLGFGANVLTF.